One and the same sample provided the 15 T cell receptor beta chains below, sequenced in a study of OX40 agonist ivuxolimab in advanced cancers. Clones were sequenced by immunoSEQ multiplex PCR, and TCRdb holds only the in-frame ones, with some missing. The table lists tens of thousands of clones, 80% to 90% of them singletons. The sequences come from CD4+ or CD8+ T cells sorted from blood, collected in a trial of the OX40 agonist ivuxolimab. The receptors stem from an adult with an advanced solid tumor such as melanoma, head and neck, liver or kidney cancer.

The CDR3 bases are TGCAGCGCCTTCTCGGGACAGGCCCAAGAGACCCAGTACTTC. Protein: CSAFSGQAQETQYF. This chain joins TRBV29-1 and TRBJ2-5; TRBD1 matches at 8 bases. This CDR3 comprises 14 residues. The V and J ends lost 7 bases and 1 base, in that order; junction bases with no gene match: 8. Germline V gene sequence: CDR1 SQVTM, CDR2 ANQGSEA.

The genes are TRBV11-2 and TRBJ2-1; a weak D match, TRBD1 (6 bases). This CDR3 region has 13 residues. In germline, CDR1 is SGHAT, CDR2 FQNNGV. Between the trimmed V and J ends, which lost 4 bases and 5 bases, there was a span of 9 bases. Here the CDR3 reads CASSSTGDNEQFF. The CDR3 coding sequence is TGTGCCAGCAGCTCGACAGGAGACAATGAGCAGTTCTTC. Full variable domain (outside the CDR3, taken from reference TRBV11-2 and TRBJ2-1): EAGVAQSPRYKIIEKRQSVAFWCNPISGHATLYWYQQILGQGPKLLIQFQNNGVVDDSQLPKDRFSAERLKGVDSTLKIQPAKLEDSAVYLCASSSTGDNEQFFGPGTRLTVL.

The chain uses TRBV28 and TRBJ2-2, with no clear D. Germline V gene sequence: CDR1 MDHEN, CDR2 SYDVKM. V shed 5 bases and J shed 5 bases, with 6 bases lying between them. The CDR3 runs 12 residues. The CDR3 reads CASSKTTGELFF. The CDR3 DNA reads as TGTGCCAGCAGTAAAACTACCGGGGAGCTGTTTTTT.

This chain links TRBV30 with TRBJ2-4; the D gene is possibly TRBD1 (5 bases). CDR1 GTSNPN and CDR2 SVGIG come from the germline V gene (reference sequence). V gave up 6 bases and J gave up 0 bases, with 18 bases separating them. The CDR3 runs 16 residues. The CDR3 DNA reads TGTGCCTGTAGCTCAGTCGACAGATTAGCCAAAAACATTCAGTACTTC. Translating it yields CACSSVDRLAKNIQYF.

The V gene is TRBV4-2, the J gene TRBJ2-5, with D possibly being TRBD1 (5 bases). Germline CDR1 LGHNA, CDR2 YNFKEQ. CDR3 length: 14 amino acids. V lost 1 base and J 5 bases, leaving 11 bases between the germline ends. CDR3: CASSQGDSAETQYF. CDR3 bases: TGTGCCAGCAGCCAAGGTGACAGTGCTGAGACCCAGTACTTC.

The rearrangement uses TRBV6-6 and TRBJ1-6; TRBD1 agrees at 10 bases. CDR3 size: 15 residues. V dropped 7 bases and J dropped 11; count of bases not matched to a gene: 11. The germline gives CDR1 MNHNY, CDR2 SVGAGI (reference sequence). CDR3 DNA: TGTGCCAGCAAACCACAGACAGGGGGCCCCACACCCCTCCACTTT. Amino acid sequence: CASKPQTGGPTPLHF.

This clone was observed a few times. Other nucleotide sequences in the sample specify the same CDR3. J is TRBJ1-5 and V is TRBV2; TRBD1 is a possible D gene (5 bases). Germline values: CDR1 SNHLY, CDR2 FYNNEI. The CDR3 is made up of 13 amino acids. Trimming left V 7 bases short and J 5 bases short, with 12 bases between. The CDR3 nucleotides are TGTGCCAGCAAGGGGCTGAACGATCAGCCCCAGCATTTT. Translation gives CASKGLNDQPQHF.

J is TRBJ2-7 and V is TRBV2, with 11 bases fitting TRBD2. The CDR3 runs 14 residues. The germline gives CDR1 SNHLY, CDR2 FYNNEI. After removal of 3 bases from V and 5 bases from J, the junction contained 3 bases not matched to a gene. The CDR3 reads CASSDTSGSNEQYF. The CDR3 DNA is TGTGCCAGCAGTGATACTAGCGGGAGCAACGAGCAGTACTTC.

This chain links TRBV30 with TRBJ1-3; 7 nucleotides agree with TRBD1. V lost 2 bases and J lost 3; bases outside the gene matches: 10. The CDR3 has 16 residues. In germline, CDR1 is GTSNPN, CDR2 SVGIG (reference sequence). CDR3 DNA sequence: TGTGCCTGGAGTCCTCCAGGGGGAACGAGTGGAAACACCATATATTTT. Amino acids: CAWSPPGGTSGNTIYF.

J is TRBJ1-1 and V is TRBV11-2; D uncertain. This CDR3 region has 13 residues. V was clipped by 5 bases and J by 2 bases, with 9 bases between them. Germline V gene lookup returns CDR1 SGHAT and CDR2 FQNNGV. The CDR3 protein is CASSPQGNTEAFF. DNA of the CDR3: TGTGCCAGCAGCCCCCAAGGAAACACTGAAGCTTTCTTT.

The V gene is TRBV5-1, the J gene TRBJ2-5; D is undetermined. From germline, CDR1 is SGHRS and CDR2 YFSETQ. The CDR3 is made up of 12 amino acids. The V gene lost 0 bases and the J gene lost 3 bases, with 3 bases spanning the gap. Here the CDR3 DNA reads TGCGCCAGCAGCTTGGAGAAAGAGACCCAGTACTTC. Translation: CASSLEKETQYF.

The DNA of the CDR3 is TGCGCCAGCAGCTTGGTAGGGCCAGCTAATGAAAAACTGTTTTTT. Its protein product is CASSLVGPANEKLFF. The rearrangement links TRBV5-1 to TRBJ1-4; D gene unclear. CDR1 SGHRS and CDR2 YFSETQ come from the germline V gene. V lost 0 bases to trimming and J lost 3 bases, with 9 bases between them. The CDR3 consists of 15 residues.

Only one count was recorded for this clone. The V call is TRBV15, the J call TRBJ1-5; the D is unclear. Germline V lookup: CDR1 LNHNV, CDR2 YYDKDF (reference sequence). The length of the CDR3 is 12 residues. V was shortened by 5 bases and J by 7 bases, with 9 bases between the two germline ends. CDR3 residues: CATSEPGQPQHF. For the CDR3, the DNA is TGTGCCACCAGCGAGCCTGGACAGCCCCAGCATTTT.

The genes are TRBV5-1 and TRBJ1-1, with D unresolved. Germline values: CDR1 SGHRS, CDR2 YFSETQ. This CDR3 has 14 residues. The V end was cut by 6 bases, the J end by 1 base, with 13 bases between. CDR3 in amino acids: CASKPTRTNTEAFF. CDR3 in DNA: TGCGCCAGCAAACCCACGAGGACGAACACTGAAGCTTTCTTT.

The rearrangement uses TRBV11-2 and TRBJ1-5; D is ambiguous. V gave up 3 bases and J gave up 6 bases, with 9 bases separating them. The CDR3 runs to 13 residues. From germline, CDR1 is SGHAT and CDR2 FQNNGV. In DNA, the CDR3 is TGTGCCAGCAGCTTGTCGGACTTTCAGCCCCAGCATTTT. Translating it yields CASSLSDFQPQHF.